This T cell receptor (beta chain) was captured by sequencing in a study of blood T cells in healthy people across ages. The study's findings and limits: Per million T cells, TCR beta diversity dropped roughly linearly as age increased. The study lacked donor CMV status, which possibly confounded expanded clonotype changes. Researchers report that TCR beta diversity correlated strongly with naive T cell percentage.

Samples each had at least 5 micrograms of total RNA extracted. This CDR3 spans 12 amino acids. V shed 5 bases, J shed 7 bases, and the junction held 4 bases outside the gene matches. In regard to this clonotype: Its matching antigen is unknown.

A J-beta primer mix and a sample-barcoded 5' primer were used in a second PCR of about 6 to 12 cycles. One entry per CDR3 protein, called by TCRdb with MiXCR from the 5' RACE reads. Found here are 790,000 or so distinct CDR3 sequences, approximately 60% of them singletons; the top ten hold roughly 24%. The sample taken for sequencing was blood. The sequence was obtained from a middle-aged man in good health. V is TRBV12-3 or TRBV12-4 and J is TRBJ1-1; 7 bases are a match to TRBD1. The CDR3 is CASSLTGVEAFF. CDR3 nucleotide sequence: TGTGCCAGCAGTCTAACAGGGGTTGAAGCTTTCTTT.